These 19 T cell receptor beta chains originate from one sample sequenced in a study of T cells in localized non-small cell lung cancer. This table comes from immunoSEQ multiplex PCR, and its TCRdb copy is limited to in-frame clones, with some not included. Altogether approximately 2,000 clones are present, roughly a fifth being singletons, with the ten largest covering about 16%. The sample in question was lung tumor tissue, obtained before any cancer treatment. These receptors came from a male donor aged 60 or older with stage I lung adenocarcinoma.

This chain joins TRBV15 and TRBJ2-6; D is ambiguous. The CDR3 is 16 residues long. Trimming removed 0 bases at V and 1 base at J, with 7 bases between. Germline V gene lookup returns CDR1 LNHNV and CDR2 YYDKDF (reference sequence). The CDR3 DNA reads TGTGCCACCAGCAGAGATAGAACTTCTGGGGCCAACGTCCTGACTTTC. Protein: CATSRDRTSGANVLTF.

The V call is TRBV11-3, the J call TRBJ2-7, with D unclear. This CDR3 region has 15 residues. The V end lost 3 bases, the J end lost 6 bases, and 18 bases lay between the germline ends. Germline lookup yields CDR1 SGHNT and CDR2 YENEEA. The chain's CDR3 is CASSFPGTSSGEQYF. In DNA, the CDR3 is TGTGCCAGCAGCTTTCCAGGAACCTCGTCGGGCGAGCAGTACTTC.

The chain combines TRBV19 with TRBJ2-2; no reliable D call. The germline gives CDR1 LNHDA, CDR2 SQIVND (reference sequence). The CDR3 has 14 residues. The V gene lost 1 base and the J gene lost 9 bases, with 12 bases spanning the gap. The CDR3: CASSIATLDRELFF. The CDR3 bases are TGTGCCAGTAGTATAGCCACATTGGACCGGGAGCTGTTTTTT.

This clone was detected a few times. This chain connects TRBV6-8 to TRBJ2-6; D might be TRBD2 (5 bases). Germline lookup yields CDR1 MNHGY and CDR2 SAAAGT. This CDR3 comprises 14 residues. With 5 bases removed from V and 2 bases from J, the gap between germline ends came to 7 bases. In DNA form, the CDR3 reads TGTGCCAGCAGTGAGGGCCCTGGGGCCAACGTCCTGACTTTC. It translates to CASSEGPGANVLTF.

The J gene is TRBJ2-7, the V gene TRBV6-8, with 7 bases identical to TRBD1. J was trimmed by 0 bases and V by 5 bases; bases with no gene match: 4. The CDR3 extends over 14 amino acids. Germline V gene data show CDR1 as MNHGY and CDR2 as SAAAGT. This CDR3 reads CASSRRDSSYEQYF. The DNA for the CDR3 is TGTGCCAGCAGTCGCCGGGACAGCTCCTACGAGCAGTACTTC.

The sample holds a few counts of this clone. This chain links TRBV5-1 with TRBJ2-1, with no clear D. Germline CDR1 SGHRS, CDR2 YFSETQ. With 4 bases removed from V and 0 bases from J, the gap between germline ends came to 8 bases. The CDR3 spans 14 residues. This CDR3 is CASSPSSSYNEQFF. CDR3 DNA sequence: TGCGCCAGCAGCCCCTCAAGCTCCTACAATGAGCAGTTCTTC.

The rearrangement joins TRBV11-3 to TRBJ1-1; the D gene is possibly TRBD1 (5 bases). Trimming took off 5 bases at V and 4 bases at J, with 14 bases between the two ends. The CDR3 consists of 14 residues. Germline assignment: CDR1 SGHNT and CDR2 YENEEA. CDR3 bases: TGTGCCAGCAGCACCCCTGTTGGGGGCACTGAAGCTTTCTTT. As protein: CASSTPVGGTEAFF.

The V and J genes are TRBV14 and TRBJ2-7; maybe TRBD2 (7 bases). This CDR3 contains 18 residues. Germline values: CDR1 SGHDN, CDR2 FVKESK. V gave up 0 bases and J gave up 3 bases, with 21 bases separating them. The CDR3, as DNA: TGTGCCAGCAGCCAAGAGTACCGGGGGGCCCGCCTTTACTACGAGCAGTACTTC. Protein product: CASSQEYRGARLYYEQYF.

This clone has just one count. The chain is built from TRBV11-3 and TRBJ1-3; D gene uncertain. CDR3 length: 14 residues. Germline V gene data show CDR1 as SGHNT and CDR2 as YENEEA. V was pared by 0 bases and J by 2 bases, with 5 bases between. CDR3 sequence reads: CASSLEGTGNTIYF. The CDR3 DNA sequence: TGTGCCAGCAGCTTAGAAGGGACTGGAAACACCATATATTTT.

V usage is TRBV6-8 and J usage is TRBJ1-1, with 7 bases fitting TRBD1. Germline CDR1 reads MNHGY; CDR2 reads SAAAGT. The CDR3 contains 18 residues. Unmatched junction bases numbered 17, after V lost 0 bases and J lost 7 bases. CDR3 amino acids: CASSYSRPTGRNGDEAFF. The CDR3 coding sequence is TGTGCCAGCAGTTACTCAAGACCGACAGGGAGGAACGGCGATGAAGCTTTCTTT.

By proportion, this clone is medium-sized. The chain employs TRBV4-1 and TRBJ1-3; D uncertain. Germline CDR1 is MGHRA and CDR2 is YSYEKL. V lost 1 base to trimming and J lost 0 bases, with 4 bases between them. CDR3 length equals 14 residues. DNA of the CDR3: TGCGCCAGCAGCCAAGGAGCCTCTGGAAACACCATATATTTT. Its protein is CASSQGASGNTIYF.

This clone was seen a few times. This chain connects TRBV11-3 to TRBJ2-3, with D perhaps TRBD2 (6 bases). The length of the CDR3 is 16 residues. Trimming took off 5 bases at V and 5 bases at J, with 20 bases between the two ends. The germline CDR1 and CDR2 sequences are SGHNT and YENEEA. The CDR3 DNA reads TGTGCCAGCAGCCTCAACCCCGCGGGGTTGGGAGATACGCAGTATTTT. It specifies CASSLNPAGLGDTQYF.

V gene TRBV11-3 combines with J gene TRBJ1-3; unclear D gene. The CDR3 covers 15 residues. Trimming stripped 2 bases from V and 1 base from J, with 9 bases between. In germline, CDR1 is SGHNT, CDR2 YENEEA. The CDR3 region has the DNA TGTGCCAGCAGCTTATGGGCGGAGTCTGGAAACACCATATATTTT. Its protein is CASSLWAESGNTIYF.

This clone has just a few counts. This chain links TRBV28 with TRBJ2-5, with TRBD2 matching over 8 bases. Per germline, CDR1 MDHEN and CDR2 SYDVKM. J was trimmed by 4 bases and V by 8 bases; bases with no gene match: 6. The CDR3 has 13 amino acids. In DNA form, the CDR3 reads TGTGCCAGCCGAAGCGGGGGCAGAGAGACCCAGTACTTC. This sequence encodes CASRSGGRETQYF.

The rearrangement joins TRBV19 to TRBJ1-3; D not certain. The CDR3 consists of 15 residues. The V gene lost 3 bases and the J gene lost 2 bases, with 11 bases spanning the gap. The V gene's germline CDR1 is LNHDA and CDR2 SQIVND (reference sequence). The CDR3 sequence: CASSIRNPPGNTIYF. The CDR3 bases are TGTGCCAGTAGTATCAGGAATCCCCCTGGAAACACCATATATTTT.

In this sample, this clone turned up a few times. The chain couples TRBV5-1 to TRBJ1-2; possible D gene TRBD1, 5 bases. The CDR3 is made up of 15 amino acids. Germline loops: CDR1 SGHRS, CDR2 YFSETQ. V lost 5 bases, J lost 4 bases, and 18 bases lay in between. Here the CDR3 reads CASSPTAGLGYGYTF. DNA for the CDR3: TGCGCCAGCAGTCCCACTGCAGGGTTGGGCTATGGCTACACCTTC.

This clone was seen more than once but under ten times. The V call is TRBV14, the J call TRBJ1-1; D is uncertain. V lost 4 bases and J lost 6, with 12 bases in between. The germline V gene encodes CDR1 SGHDN and CDR2 FVKESK. The CDR3 sequence is 13 residues long. The CDR3 region is CASSRNRGSEAFF. CDR3 nucleotide sequence: TGTGCCAGCAGCCGGAATCGAGGTTCTGAAGCTTTCTTT.

The V gene is TRBV11-3, the J gene TRBJ1-2; D not certain. Germline V gene sequence: CDR1 SGHNT, CDR2 YENEEA. The CDR3 covers 14 residues. Trimming pared 0 bases from V and 4 bases from J, leaving 9 bases between. Here the CDR3 DNA reads TGTGCCAGCAGCTTAGAGGGTCAACCCTATGGCTACACCTTC. Translating gives CASSLEGQPYGYTF.

The chain is built from TRBV19 and TRBJ2-7; the match to TRBD2 covers 7 bases. CDR3 size: 16 residues. Per germline, CDR1 LNHDA and CDR2 SQIVND (reference sequence). Trimming removed 5 bases from V and 7 bases from J; junction bases left unmatched: 17. In DNA form, the CDR3 reads TGTGCCAGTAGTCCCGCGAGGAGGGTGACCGGGAGGGAGCAGTACTTC. Its translation: CASSPARRVTGREQYF.